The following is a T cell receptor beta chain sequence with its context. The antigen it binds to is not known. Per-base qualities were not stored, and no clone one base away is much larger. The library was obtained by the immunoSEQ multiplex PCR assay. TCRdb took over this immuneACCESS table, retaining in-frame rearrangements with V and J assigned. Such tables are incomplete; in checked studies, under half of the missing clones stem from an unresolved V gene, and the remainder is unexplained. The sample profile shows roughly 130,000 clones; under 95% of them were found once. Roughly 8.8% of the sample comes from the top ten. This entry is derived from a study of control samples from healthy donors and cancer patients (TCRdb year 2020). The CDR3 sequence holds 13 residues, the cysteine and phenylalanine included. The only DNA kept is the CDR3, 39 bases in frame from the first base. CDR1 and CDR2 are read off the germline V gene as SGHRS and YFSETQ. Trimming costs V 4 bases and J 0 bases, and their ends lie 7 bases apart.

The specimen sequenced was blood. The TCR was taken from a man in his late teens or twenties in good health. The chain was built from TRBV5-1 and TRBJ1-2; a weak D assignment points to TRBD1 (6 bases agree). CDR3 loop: CASSRTANYGYTF. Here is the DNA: TGCGCCAGCAGCAGGACAGCTAACTATGGCTACACCTTC.